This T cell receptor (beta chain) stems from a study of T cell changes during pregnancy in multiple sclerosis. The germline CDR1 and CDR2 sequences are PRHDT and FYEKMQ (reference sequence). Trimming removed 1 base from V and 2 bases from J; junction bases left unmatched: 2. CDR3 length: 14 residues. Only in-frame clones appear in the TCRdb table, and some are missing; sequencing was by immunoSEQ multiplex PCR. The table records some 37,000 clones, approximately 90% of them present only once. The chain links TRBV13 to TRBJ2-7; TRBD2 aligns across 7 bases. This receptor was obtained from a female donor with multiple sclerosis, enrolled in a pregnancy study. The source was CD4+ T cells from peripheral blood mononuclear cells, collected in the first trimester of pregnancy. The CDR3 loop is CASSLAGGTYEQYF. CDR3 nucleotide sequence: TGTGCCAGCAGCTTAGCGGGAGGCACCTACGAGCAGTACTTC.